This TCR beta chain derives from a study of identical twins. The germline V gene encodes CDR1 SQVTM and CDR2 ANQGSEA. This CDR3 comprises 15 residues. V lost 4 bases, J lost 9 bases, and 11 bases stayed unmatched. TCRdb processed the 5' RACE reads anew with MiXCR; each CDR3 protein has one entry. This table has over 550,000 distinct CDR3 sequences, 7% to 7.5% appearing once. This clonotype has a handful of counts. These data were also filed under a second study, of yellow fever vaccine responses in identical twins.

Sequenced: PBMCs. This receptor was obtained from a woman aged 18 to 35 in good health. The V call is TRBV29-1, the J call TRBJ2-1; 11 bases fit TRBD2. Here the CDR3 reads CSVGPTSGVGGEQFF. In nucleotides, the CDR3 is TGCAGCGTTGGCCCGACTAGCGGGGTTGGGGGTGAGCAGTTCTTC.